Below, 28 T cell receptor beta chains from the same sample are listed, as sequenced in a study of T-cell reconstitution after alpha-beta-depleted transplantation in children. It was with unique molecular identifiers that the TCRbeta library was prepared. MiXCR, run by TCRdb on the PCR reads, gives a single entry per CDR3 protein. This table has around 960,000 distinct CDR3 sequences, under 30% appearing once. Specimen: PBMCs, mostly from graft donor cells, collected 360 days after TCRalphabeta/CD19-depleted stem cell transplant. Source of these receptors: a boy under two years old who had a stem cell transplant for SCID, so the T cells may come from the graft donor.

This clonotype appeared a few times. The chain is built from TRBV2 and TRBJ2-5, with TRBD2 identical over 8 bases. Per germline, CDR1 SNHLY and CDR2 FYNNEI. V lost 6 bases, J lost 5 bases, and 8 bases stayed unmatched. CDR3 length equals 14 residues. CDR3 sequence (DNA): TGTGCCAGCAGCCAGCACCGCGGGGGGGAGACCCAGTACTTC. The encoded protein is CASSQHRGGETQYF.

This clonotype was observed a handful of times. The rearrangement links TRBV6-1 to TRBJ2-1, with D perhaps given as TRBD1 or TRBD2 (5 bases each). V lost 6 bases and J lost 8, with 23 bases in between. Germline-derived CDR1 and CDR2 are MNHNS and SASEGT. CDR3 size: 16 residues. CDR3 bases: TGTGCCAGCAGGCCCCTCGGTCGGGGACGAGGGCATGAGCAGTTCTTC. This codes for CASRPLGRGRGHEQFF.

This clonotype has a count of ten or more. This chain links TRBV29-1 with TRBJ2-5, with D perhaps matching TRBD1 or TRBD2 (6 bases each). The V gene's germline CDR1 is SQVTM and CDR2 ANQGSEA. This CDR3 is 16 amino acids long. Trimming took 4 bases from V and 5 from J, leaving 23 bases between them. CDR3 nucleotide sequence: TGCAGCGTTGCCCTCCGTCCGGGGGCAAGGGTGGAGACCCAGTACTTC. It translates to CSVALRPGARVETQYF.

This chain joins TRBV7-3 and TRBJ1-1; 9 nucleotides agree with TRBD1. The CDR3 has 15 residues. CDR1 and CDR2 from the germline V gene are SGHTA and FQGTGA. Trimming cost V 5 bases and J 4 bases; bases outside gene matches: 8. This CDR3 reads CASSQQGARGTEAFF. CDR3 bases: TGTGCCAGCAGCCAACAGGGGGCTCGTGGCACTGAAGCTTTCTTT.

This clonotype has a handful of counts. The chain joins TRBV15 to TRBJ1-3; a possible D gene is TRBD1 (5 bases). Per germline, CDR1 LNHNV and CDR2 YYDKDF (reference sequence). This CDR3 contains 16 residues. Trimming pared 0 bases from V and 0 bases from J, leaving 9 bases between. The CDR3 DNA reads TGTGCCACCAGCAGAGATCGGGGCACCTCTGGAAACACCATATATTTT. Amino acids: CATSRDRGTSGNTIYF.

With regard to this clonotype: Possible read error: a much larger clone is one base away. The rearrangement uses TRBV6-2 or TRBV6-3 and TRBJ2-1, with unresolved D. There are 15 residues in the CDR3. Germline CDR1 is MNHEY and CDR2 is SVGEGT. The CDR3 region has the DNA TGTGCCAGCAGATACTTAATCGCAAGCGCCAATGAGCAGTTCTTC. The encoded protein is CASRYLIASANEQFF.

The V call is TRBV7-9, the J call TRBJ2-7; TRBD1 matches 7 bases. In germline, CDR1 is SEHNR, CDR2 FQNEAQ (reference sequence). Losses at the gene ends were 0 bases for V and 3 bases for J; bases not matched to a gene: 5. There are 15 residues in the CDR3. CDR3 sequence reads: CASSLAPQGHYEQYF. For the CDR3, the DNA is TGTGCCAGCAGCTTAGCGCCACAGGGGCACTACGAGCAGTACTTC.

The V gene is TRBV7-9, the J gene TRBJ2-3; 10 bases line up with TRBD1. V lost 5 bases and J lost 2; bases outside the gene matches: 4. CDR1 is SEHNR and CDR2 is FQNEAQ in the germline V gene (reference sequence). The CDR3 sequence is 15 residues long. The CDR3 loop reads CASSPGQGNTDTQYF. As DNA, the CDR3 is TGTGCCAGCAGCCCGGGACAGGGGAACACAGATACGCAGTATTTT.

The rearrangement joins TRBV7-9 to TRBJ2-1, with 7 bases aligning to TRBD2. The CDR3 is 14 amino acids. Germline values: CDR1 SEHNR, CDR2 FQNEAQ (reference sequence). V shed 1 base and J 8 bases; nucleotides not matched to a gene: 5. The DNA of the CDR3 is TGTGCCAGCAGCTTAGGGGGCGGGGGAGATGAGCAGTTCTTC. This gives the protein CASSLGGGGDEQFF.

This clonotype occurred a few times. J is TRBJ1-1 and V is TRBV29-1; D gene uncertain. The CDR3 covers 13 residues. The V gene's germline CDR1 is SQVTM and CDR2 ANQGSEA. V lost 1 base and J lost 4, with 10 bases in between. The CDR3 sequence: CSVEGLGFTEAFF. CDR3 coding DNA: TGCAGCGTTGAAGGGTTAGGTTTCACTGAAGCTTTCTTT.

V gene TRBV5-5 combines with J gene TRBJ2-3, with D unresolved. The length of the CDR3 is 15 residues. Looked up from germline, CDR1 is SGHKS and CDR2 is YYEKEE (reference sequence). V was pared by 1 base and J by 5 bases, with 14 bases between. Here the CDR3 reads CASSLFVLGEDTQYF. CDR3 coding DNA: TGTGCCAGCAGCTTGTTCGTTTTAGGAGAAGATACGCAGTATTTT. The full variable domain, rest sourced from reference TRBV5-5 and TRBJ2-3, is DAGVTQSPTHLIKTRGQQVTLRCSPISGHKSVSWYQQVLGQGPQFIFQYYEKEERGRGNFPDRFSARQFPNYSSELNVNALLLGDSALYLCASSLFVLGEDTQYFGPGTRLTVL.

This clonotype has only a few counts. This chain joins TRBV11-1 and TRBJ2-2, with TRBD1 identical over 7 bases. V shed 5 bases, J shed 0 bases, and the junction held 12 bases outside the gene matches. The V gene's germline CDR1 is SGHAT and CDR2 FQDESV (reference sequence). The CDR3 loop spans 18 amino acids. CDR3 sequence: CASSHRGRPSANTGELFF. The CDR3 DNA is TGTGCCAGCAGCCACAGGGGACGACCATCCGCGAACACCGGGGAGCTGTTTTTT.

As for this clonotype: One end of the junction is discordant with germline, which a read error may explain. The V call is TRBV10-2, the J call TRBJ2-1; D is possibly TRBD2 (7 bases). Germline V gene lookup returns CDR1 WSHSY and CDR2 SAAADI. CDR3 length equals 13 residues. This chain's CDR3 is CASNEGGVSEQFF. The CDR3 nucleotides are TGCGCCAGCAATGAGGGGGGGGTCTCTGAGCAGTTCTTC.

The chain couples TRBV5-1 to TRBJ2-5, with 7 bases lining up with TRBD1. V shed 4 bases and J 2 bases; nucleotides not matched to a gene: 8. The CDR3 is 15 amino acids. Germline V gene sequence: CDR1 SGHRS, CDR2 YFSETQ. The CDR3 DNA reads TGCGCCAGCAGCCCCACGACAGGGACACAAGAGACCCAGTACTTC. Translation: CASSPTTGTQETQYF.

V gene TRBV20-1 combines with J gene TRBJ2-7; 8 positions agree with TRBD1. The CDR3 totals 14 residues. The germline gives CDR1 DFQATT, CDR2 SNEGSKA (reference sequence). J gave up 1 base and V 5 bases, and 7 bases lay outside the gene matches. CDR3: CSASATGESYEQYF. CDR3 nucleotides: TGCAGTGCTTCAGCGACAGGGGAGTCCTACGAGCAGTACTTC.

This clonotype has ten or more counts. The chain recombines TRBV7-3 with TRBJ1-3, with no clear D. Between the trimmed V and J ends, which lost 4 bases and 2 bases, there was a span of 6 bases. Looked up from germline, CDR1 is SGHTA and CDR2 is FQGTGA. CDR3 size: 13 residues. The CDR3 reads CASSSGPGNTIYF. CDR3 in DNA: TGTGCCAGCAGCTCCGGACCTGGAAACACCATATATTTT.

There are a few counts of this clonotype. The chain employs TRBV29-1 and TRBJ2-7, with TRBD1 matching over 11 bases. Trimming cost V 6 bases and J 6 bases; bases outside gene matches: 13. Germline V gene sequence: CDR1 SQVTM, CDR2 ANQGSEA. CDR3 length equals 15 residues. In nucleotides, the CDR3 is TGCAGCGTGAGTGGAGGGGCCGGGACAGGGGGCGAGCAGTACTTC. Translation: CSVSGGAGTGGEQYF.

This clonotype occurred a few times. The rearrangement joins TRBV24-1 to TRBJ2-1, with 8 bases identical to TRBD2. After removal of 2 bases from V and 5 bases from J, the junction contained 4 bases not matched to a gene. The CDR3 loop spans 15 amino acids. The germline V gene encodes CDR1 KGHDR and CDR2 SFDVKD. The CDR3 loop is CATSDSAGGHNEQFF. CDR3 nucleotides: TGTGCCACCAGTGATTCGGCGGGGGGACACAATGAGCAGTTCTTC.

This clonotype was detected only a few times. The chain uses TRBV7-6 and TRBJ1-3, with 10 bases matching TRBD1. V shed 2 bases, J shed 1 base, and the junction held 2 bases outside the gene matches. Per the germline V gene, CDR1 is SGHVS and CDR2 is FNYEAQ. The CDR3 sequence is 16 residues long. The DNA of the CDR3 is TGTGCCAGCAGCTTAAGACAGGGGGCTTCTGGAAACACCATATATTTT. Protein product: CASSLRQGASGNTIYF.

V usage is TRBV29-1 and J usage is TRBJ1-5; 7 nucleotides line up with TRBD1. The CDR3 runs 13 residues. The J segment lost 3 bases and the V segment lost 6 bases, leaving 5 bases of the junction unmatched. The germline gives CDR1 SQVTM, CDR2 ANQGSEA. The CDR3 DNA reads as TGCAGCGTCCGGACAGGCAACAATCAGCCCCAGCATTTT. Translating gives CSVRTGNNQPQHF.

V is TRBV7-6 and J is TRBJ1-4; maybe TRBD1 (5 bases). Trimming shortened V by 6 bases and J by 0 bases, and 11 bases separated the two germline ends. The CDR3 spans 15 residues. From germline, CDR1 is SGHVS and CDR2 FNYEAQ. The DNA of the CDR3 is TGTGCCAGCAGTCCCACAGGCGCAACTAATGAAAAACTGTTTTTT. Amino acid sequence: CASSPTGATNEKLFF.

The chain is built from TRBV5-1 and TRBJ2-3; D call uncertain. CDR1 and CDR2 from the germline V gene are SGHRS and YFSETQ. The CDR3 runs to 16 residues. Between the trimmed V and J ends, which lost 0 bases and 0 bases, there was a span of 11 bases. CDR3 bases: TGCGCCAGCAGCTTGGCCCCGACCCATAGCACAGATACGCAGTATTTT. It specifies CASSLAPTHSTDTQYF. Complete variable domain (other parts from reference TRBV5-1 and TRBJ2-3): KAGVTQTPRYLIKTRGQQVTLSCSPISGHRSVSWYQQTPGQGLQFLFEYFSETQRNKGNFPGRFSGRQFSNSRSEMNVSTLELGDSALYLCASSLAPTHSTDTQYFGPGTRLTVL.

This clonotype was seen more than once but under ten times. The genes are TRBV7-6 and TRBJ2-5; D call uncertain. The germline gives CDR1 SGHVS, CDR2 FNYEAQ. CDR3 length: 15 amino acids. V dropped 1 base and J dropped 5 bases, with 14 bases sitting between them. CDR3 DNA sequence: TGTGCCAGCAGCTTAGGGCGGACCGCTTTGGAGACCCAGTACTTC. It encodes CASSLGRTALETQYF.

The rearrangement joins TRBV9 to TRBJ1-6, with 7 bases fitting TRBD1. With 3 bases clipped from V and 7 bases from J, the junction kept 4 bases outside the gene matches. The CDR3 spans 14 residues. The germline CDR1 and CDR2 sequences are SGDLS and YYNGEE. The CDR3 bases are TGTGCCAGCAGCGGACAGGGTGGGAATTCACCCCTCCACTTT. Its protein is CASSGQGGNSPLHF.

In this sample, this clonotype turned up a few times. V usage is TRBV7-9 and J usage is TRBJ2-7, with D tentatively TRBD1 (6 bases). The V gene lost 5 bases and the J gene lost 1 base, with 9 bases spanning the gap. The CDR3 loop spans 13 amino acids. The germline V gene encodes CDR1 SEHNR and CDR2 FQNEAQ (reference sequence). The CDR3 DNA sequence: TGTGCCAGCAGCCACACAGGGTCCTACGAGCAGTACTTC. Its protein is CASSHTGSYEQYF.

The gene calls are TRBV5-1 and TRBJ2-1; the match to TRBD2 covers 9 bases. Germline CDR1 reads SGHRS; CDR2 reads YFSETQ. V dropped 2 bases and J dropped 9; count of bases not matched to a gene: 3. The CDR3 is made up of 13 amino acids. The CDR3 protein is CASSFRRGGEQFF. CDR3 in DNA: TGCGCCAGCAGCTTTAGGCGGGGGGGTGAGCAGTTCTTC.

V usage is TRBV5-1 and J usage is TRBJ2-1; tentative D call: TRBD1 (6 bases). The ends were cut back, 5 bases at V and 0 bases at J, with 24 bases in the middle. Per the germline V gene, CDR1 is SGHRS and CDR2 is YFSETQ. The CDR3 runs to 19 residues. Here the CDR3 reads CASRSSRTDSPSSYNEQFF. CDR3 sequence (DNA): TGCGCCAGCAGATCCTCTCGGACAGATAGCCCGAGCTCCTACAATGAGCAGTTCTTC.

The rearrangement joins TRBV15 to TRBJ2-1; 12 bases fit TRBD2. The CDR3 length is 17 residues. Germline lookup yields CDR1 LNHNV and CDR2 YYDKDF (reference sequence). Germline trimming cut 2 bases from V and 9 bases from J; bases unmatched to any gene: 11. The CDR3 is CATSRIGPSGGAIEQFF. CDR3 nucleotide sequence: TGTGCCACCAGCAGAATAGGGCCTAGCGGGGGGGCGATTGAGCAGTTCTTC. The full variable domain, completed using reference TRBV15 and TRBJ2-1, is DAMVIQNPRYQVTQFGKPVTLSCSQTLNHNVMYWYQQKSSQAPKLLFHYYDKDFNNEADTPDNFQSRRPNTSFCFLDIRSPGLGDTAMYLCATSRIGPSGGAIEQFFGPGTRLTVL.